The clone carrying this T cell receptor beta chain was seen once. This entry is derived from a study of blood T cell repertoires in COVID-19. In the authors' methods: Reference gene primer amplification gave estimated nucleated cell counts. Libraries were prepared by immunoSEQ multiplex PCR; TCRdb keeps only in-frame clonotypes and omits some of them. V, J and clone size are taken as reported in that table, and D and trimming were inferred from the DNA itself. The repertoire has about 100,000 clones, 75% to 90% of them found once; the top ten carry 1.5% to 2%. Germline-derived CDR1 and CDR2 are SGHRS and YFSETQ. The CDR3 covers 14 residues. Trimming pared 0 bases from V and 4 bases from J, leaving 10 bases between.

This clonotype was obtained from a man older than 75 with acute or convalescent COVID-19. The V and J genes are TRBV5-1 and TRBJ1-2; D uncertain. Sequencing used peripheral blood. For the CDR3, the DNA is TGCGCCAGCAGCTTGGACAATTTGATCTATGGCTACACCTTC. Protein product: CASSLDNLIYGYTF. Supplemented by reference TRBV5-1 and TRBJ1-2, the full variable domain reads KAGVTQTPRYLIKTRGQQVTLSCSPISGHRSVSWYQQTPGQGLQFLFEYFSETQRNKGNFPGRFSGRQFSNSRSEMNVSTLELGDSALYLCASSLDNLIYGYTFGSGTRLTVV.